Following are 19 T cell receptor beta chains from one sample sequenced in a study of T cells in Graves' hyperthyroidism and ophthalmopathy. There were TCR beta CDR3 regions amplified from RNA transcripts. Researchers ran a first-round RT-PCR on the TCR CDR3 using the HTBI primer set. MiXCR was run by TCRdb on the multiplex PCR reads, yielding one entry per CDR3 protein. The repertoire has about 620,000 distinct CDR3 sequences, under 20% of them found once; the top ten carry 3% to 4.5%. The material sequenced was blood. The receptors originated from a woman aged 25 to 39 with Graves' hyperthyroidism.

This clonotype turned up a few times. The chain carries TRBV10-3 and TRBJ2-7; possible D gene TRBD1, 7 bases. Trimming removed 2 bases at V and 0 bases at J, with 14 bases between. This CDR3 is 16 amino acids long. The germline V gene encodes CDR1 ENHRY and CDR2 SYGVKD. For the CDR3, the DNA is TGTGCCATCAGTGAGCTCGCAGGGGGGCCCTCCTACGAGCAGTACTTC. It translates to CAISELAGGPSYEQYF.

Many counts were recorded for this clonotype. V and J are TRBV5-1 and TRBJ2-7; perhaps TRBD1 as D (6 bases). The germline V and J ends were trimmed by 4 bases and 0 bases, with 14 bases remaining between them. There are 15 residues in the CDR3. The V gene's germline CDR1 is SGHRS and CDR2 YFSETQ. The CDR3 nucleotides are TGCGCCAGCAGCATGTTCCGGGACACCTCCTACGAGCAGTACTTC. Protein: CASSMFRDTSYEQYF.

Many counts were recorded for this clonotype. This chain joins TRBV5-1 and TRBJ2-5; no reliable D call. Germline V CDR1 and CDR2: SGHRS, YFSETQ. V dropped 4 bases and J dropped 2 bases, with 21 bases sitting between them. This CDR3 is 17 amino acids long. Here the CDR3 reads CASSVHWGGSGQETQYF. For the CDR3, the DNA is TGCGCCAGCAGCGTTCATTGGGGTGGTTCCGGTCAAGAGACCCAGTACTTC.

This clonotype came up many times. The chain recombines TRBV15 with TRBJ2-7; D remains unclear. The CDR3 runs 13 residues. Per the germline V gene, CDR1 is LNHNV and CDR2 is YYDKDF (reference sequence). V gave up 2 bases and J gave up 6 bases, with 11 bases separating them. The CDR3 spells CATSRTGRSEQYF. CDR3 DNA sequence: TGTGCCACCAGCAGAACTGGACGTTCCGAGCAGTACTTC.

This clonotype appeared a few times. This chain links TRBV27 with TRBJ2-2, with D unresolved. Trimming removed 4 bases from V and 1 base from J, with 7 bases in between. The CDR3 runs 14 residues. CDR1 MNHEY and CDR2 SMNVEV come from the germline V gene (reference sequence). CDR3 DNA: TGTGCCAGCAGTTGGGCTAGGAACACCGGGGAGCTGTTTTTT. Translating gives CASSWARNTGELFF.

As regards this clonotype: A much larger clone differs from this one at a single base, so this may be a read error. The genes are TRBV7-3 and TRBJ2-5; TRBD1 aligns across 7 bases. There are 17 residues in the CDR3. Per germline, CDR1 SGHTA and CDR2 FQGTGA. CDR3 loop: CASSPNPPGTVQETPYF. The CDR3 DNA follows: TGTGCCAGCAGCCCCAATCCCCCCGGGACAGTCCAAGAGACCCCGTACTTC. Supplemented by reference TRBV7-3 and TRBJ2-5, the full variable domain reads GAGVSQTPSNKVTEKGKYVELRCDPISGHTALYWYRQSLGQGPEFLIYFQGTGAADDSGLPNDRFFAVRPEGSVSTLKIQRTERGDSAVYLCASSPNPPGTVQETPYFGPGTRLLVL.

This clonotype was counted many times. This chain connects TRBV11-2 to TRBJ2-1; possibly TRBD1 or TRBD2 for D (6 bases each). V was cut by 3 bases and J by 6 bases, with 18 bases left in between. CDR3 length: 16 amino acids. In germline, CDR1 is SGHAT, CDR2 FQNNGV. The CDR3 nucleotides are TGTGCCAGCAGCTTGCTTGGCGGGACAAAGTTCAATGAGCAGTTCTTC. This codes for CASSLLGGTKFNEQFF.

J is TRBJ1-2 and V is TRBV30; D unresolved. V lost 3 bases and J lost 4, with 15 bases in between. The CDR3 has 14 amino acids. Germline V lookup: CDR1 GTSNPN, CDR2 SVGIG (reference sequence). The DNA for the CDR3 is TGTGCCTGGAGCTCAGAGTACCTTGGCTATGGCTACACCTTC. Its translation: CAWSSEYLGYGYTF.

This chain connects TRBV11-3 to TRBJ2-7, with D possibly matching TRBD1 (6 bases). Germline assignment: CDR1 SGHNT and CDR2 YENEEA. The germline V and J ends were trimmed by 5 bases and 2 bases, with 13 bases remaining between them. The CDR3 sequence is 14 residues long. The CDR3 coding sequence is TGTGCCAGCAGCCGACAGGCTCCTCCCTACGAGCAGTACTTC. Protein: CASSRQAPPYEQYF.

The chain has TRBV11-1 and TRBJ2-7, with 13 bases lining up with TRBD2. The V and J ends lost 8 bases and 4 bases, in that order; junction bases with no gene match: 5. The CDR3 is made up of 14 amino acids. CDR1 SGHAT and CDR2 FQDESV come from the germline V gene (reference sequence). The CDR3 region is CASLGTSGIYEQYF. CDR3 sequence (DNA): TGTGCCAGCCTCGGGACTAGCGGGATTTACGAGCAGTACTTC. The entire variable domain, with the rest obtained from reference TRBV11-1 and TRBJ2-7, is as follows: EAEVAQSPRYKITEKSQAVAFWCDPISGHATLYWYRQILGQGPELLVQFQDESVVDDSQLPKDRFSAERLKGVDSTLKIQPAELGDSAMYLCASLGTSGIYEQYFGPGTRLTVT.

CDR3 DNA: TGTGCCAGCAGTTACCGCGCTGAACCGACAGGGGGCAGCTACGAGCAGTACTTC. It yields the protein CASSYRAEPTGGSYEQYF. This rearrangement joins TRBV6-6 to TRBJ2-7, with 10 bases identical to TRBD1. J was trimmed by 3 bases and V by 2 bases; bases with no gene match: 13. CDR1 is MNHNY and CDR2 is SVGAGI in the germline V gene (reference sequence). There are 18 residues in the CDR3.

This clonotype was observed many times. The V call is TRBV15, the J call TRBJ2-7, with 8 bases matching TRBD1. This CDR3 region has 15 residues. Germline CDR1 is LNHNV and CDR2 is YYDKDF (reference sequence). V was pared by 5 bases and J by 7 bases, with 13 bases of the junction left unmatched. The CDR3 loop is CATSLSRTGKIEQYF. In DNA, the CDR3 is TGTGCCACCAGCCTTTCTAGGACAGGGAAAATTGAGCAGTACTTC.

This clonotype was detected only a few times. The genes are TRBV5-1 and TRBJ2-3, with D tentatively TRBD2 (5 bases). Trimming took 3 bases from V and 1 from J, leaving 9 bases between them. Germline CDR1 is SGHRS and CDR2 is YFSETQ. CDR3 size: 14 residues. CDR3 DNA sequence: TGCGCCAGCAGCTCAGCGGATGGCACAGATACGCAGTATTTT. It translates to CASSSADGTDTQYF.

The CDR3 is CSARKTSHEKLFF. The CDR3 region has the DNA TGCAGTGCTAGAAAGACCTCCCATGAAAAACTGTTTTTT. The V and J genes are TRBV20-1 and TRBJ1-4; D unclear. This CDR3 has 13 amino acids. The V end lost 2 bases, the J end lost 6 bases, and 10 bases lay between the germline ends. CDR1 is DFQATT and CDR2 is SNEGSKA in the germline V gene (reference sequence).

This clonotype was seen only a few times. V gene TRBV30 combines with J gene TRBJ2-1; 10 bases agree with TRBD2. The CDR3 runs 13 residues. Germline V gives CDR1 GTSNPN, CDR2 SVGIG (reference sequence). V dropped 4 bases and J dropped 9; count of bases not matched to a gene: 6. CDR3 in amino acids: CAWTLAGVGEQFF. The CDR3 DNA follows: TGTGCCTGGACCCTAGCGGGGGTGGGTGAGCAGTTCTTC. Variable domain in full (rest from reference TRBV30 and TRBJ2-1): SQTIHQWPATLVQPVGSPLSLECTVEGTSNPNLYWYRQAAGRGLQLLFYSVGIGQISSEVPQNLSASRPQDRQFILSSKKLLLSDSGFYLCAWTLAGVGEQFFGPGTRLTVL.

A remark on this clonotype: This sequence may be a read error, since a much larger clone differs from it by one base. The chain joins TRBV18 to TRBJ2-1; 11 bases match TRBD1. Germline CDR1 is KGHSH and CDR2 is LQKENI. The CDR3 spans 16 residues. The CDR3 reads CDSSRGTGGSYNEQFF. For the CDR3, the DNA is TGTGACAGCTCACGAGGGACAGGGGGCTCCTACAATGAGCAGTTCTTC. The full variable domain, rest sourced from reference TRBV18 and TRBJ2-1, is NAGVMQNPRHLVRRRGQEARLRCSPMKGHSHVYWYRQLPEEGLKFMVYLQKENIIDESGMPKERFSAEFPKEGPSILRIQQVVRGDSAAYFCDSSRGTGGSYNEQFFGPGTRLTVL.

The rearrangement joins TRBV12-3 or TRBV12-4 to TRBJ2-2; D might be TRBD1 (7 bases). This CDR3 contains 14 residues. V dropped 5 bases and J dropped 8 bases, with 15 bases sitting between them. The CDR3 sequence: CASSRGTDRGELFF. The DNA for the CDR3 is TGTGCCAGCAGTCGCGGGACAGATCGAGGGGAGCTGTTTTTT.

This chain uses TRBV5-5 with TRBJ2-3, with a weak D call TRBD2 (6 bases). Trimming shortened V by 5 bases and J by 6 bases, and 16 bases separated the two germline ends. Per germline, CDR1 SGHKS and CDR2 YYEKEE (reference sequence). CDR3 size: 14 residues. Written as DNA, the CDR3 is TGTGCCAGCAGTGCCGGGACGGAGGGGGATACGCAGTATTTT. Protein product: CASSAGTEGDTQYF.

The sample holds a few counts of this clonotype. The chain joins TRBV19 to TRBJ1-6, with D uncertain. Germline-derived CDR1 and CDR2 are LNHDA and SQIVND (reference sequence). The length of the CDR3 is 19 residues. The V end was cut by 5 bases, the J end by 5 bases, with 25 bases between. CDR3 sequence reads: CASSFRGPAYSSDNSPLHF. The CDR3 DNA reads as TGTGCCAGTAGTTTCCGGGGTCCCGCCTACTCATCTGATAATTCACCCCTCCACTTT.